What follows is one TCR beta chain and its context. Ten or more counts support this clonotype. The clone's antigen remains unknown. No much larger clone is present one base from it, and per-base qualities are unavailable. This sample was taken from a study of patients and donors after allogeneic stem cell transplantation (dated by TCRdb to 2018 to 2020). The CDR3 spans 12 residues, from the cysteine through the phenylalanine. Of the read, only the CDR3 DNA is kept; its 36 bases are in frame from base 1. V loses 7 bases, J loses 4 bases, and the germline ends lie 10 bases apart. Library creation used RT-PCR. The instrument given in TCRdb is NextSeq 550. TCRdb reanalyzed the raw reads on its own, using fastp at Q25 for trimming and MiXCR for clone calling, and kept in-frame beta chains. Rows are unified per CDR3 protein, each entry keeping the most common DNA and genes. The sample records under 200,000 distinct CDR3 sequences, 25% to 35% of which are singletons. Less than 3.5% of the sample belongs to the ten largest clones.

The rearrangement joined TRBV12-3 or TRBV12-4 to TRBJ1-2; a weak D assignment points to TRBD1 (6 bases agree). The sample was blood, either unsorted or a sorted T cell fraction (not recorded which). This sequence was found in a human donor who was either an allogeneic HSCT recipient or a stem cell or donor lymphocyte infusion donor (not recorded which). It is not recorded whose cells these are; they may come from a transplant donor. The CDR3 protein: CASKGGGYGYTF. The bases read TGTGCCAGCAAGGGAGGGGGCTATGGCTACACCTTC.